This T cell receptor (beta chain) appears in the sequencing data of a study of T-cell memory formation after mild COVID-19. This clonotype was seen a few times. Using its own MiXCR run on the 5' RACE reads, TCRdb lists one record per CDR3 protein. Counted here are roughly 52,000 distinct CDR3 sequences, 8% to 10% occurring once; the ten biggest clones make up less than 1.5%. Unmatched junction bases numbered 18, after V lost 4 bases and J lost 5 bases. The germline gives CDR1 SGHDT, CDR2 YYEEEE. This CDR3 is built from 17 residues. The clonotype originates from a man between 18 and 35 years old who had mild COVID-19 (a few samples of this study predate the infection). Cell type and time point are not known. Specimen: PBMCs or a T cell subset sorted from them (not recorded which). The V call is TRBV5-6, the J call TRBJ2-7, with TRBD2 identical over 7 bases. The CDR3 region is CASSGVSWEGKLHEQYV. CDR3 DNA: TGTGCCAGCAGCGGAGTTTCGTGGGAGGGAAAGCTCCACGAGCAGTACGTC.